Here is one T cell receptor beta chain with its context. This sample was included in a study of blood T cell repertoires in COVID-19. Whole-study context: Whether acute or convalescent, the COVID-19 samples came from the United States, Italy and Spain. PBMCs, B-cell-depleted T cells, or T cells provided the cDNA or gDNA that made up the material.

Germline CDR1 and CDR2: DFQATT and SNEGSKA (reference sequence). The CDR3 runs 15 residues. With 3 bases clipped from V and 4 bases from J, the junction kept 10 bases outside the gene matches. Authors' methods: Estimated nucleated cell counts came from reference gene primer amplification. Only in-frame clones appear in the TCRdb table, and some are missing; sequencing was by immunoSEQ multiplex PCR. V and J calls and clone size are those listed in that table; D and trimming were worked out from the DNA. The sample gives 40,000 to 55,000 clones, roughly 90% of which show up once; around 5.3% is in the top ten.

The receptor comes from a human donor in a cohort sampled during active COVID-19. The sample consisted of peripheral blood. The rearrangement uses TRBV20-1 and TRBJ2-7, with 9 bases that match TRBD1. The CDR3 DNA reads as TGCAGTGCTAGTAATTTAAGGACAGGGGTTTACGAGCAGTACTTC. Translated: CSASNLRTGVYEQYF.